In its sample, the clone carrying this T cell receptor beta chain was seen once. The data originate from a study of blood T cell repertoires in COVID-19. Turning to the study itself: Collection of acute and convalescent COVID-19 samples took place in the United States, Italy and Spain. T cells, B-cell-depleted T cells, or PBMCs provided the cDNA or gDNA that served as material.

In the source study's methods: From reference gene primer amplification, estimates of nucleated cell counts were derived. Profiled with immunoSEQ multiplex PCR; TCRdb holds only in-frame clones, not every one. The DNA gave D and trimming, while V, J and clone size come from that table. The sample carries over 200,000 clones, 85% to 90% recorded once. The CDR3 is 14 amino acids. V lost 5 bases and J lost 0, with 10 bases in between. Germline CDR1 and CDR2: ENHRY and SYGVKD. This TCR was recovered from a man aged 80 or over with acute or convalescent COVID-19. The chain links TRBV10-3 to TRBJ1-1; the D gene is possibly TRBD1 (6 bases). What was sequenced was peripheral blood. The CDR3 loop is CAISTGQMNTEAFF. The CDR3 DNA reads as TGTGCCATCAGTACAGGACAGATGAACACTGAAGCTTTCTTT.